Below, 28 T cell receptor beta chains from the same sample are listed, as sequenced in a study of T cell responses to AZD1222 COVID-19 vaccine. Here immunoSEQ multiplex PCR was the method, and the copy in TCRdb shows in-frame clones only, minus some. The table shows 150,000 or so clones, with roughly 89% occurring only once. Sequenced here: peripheral blood, sampled on day 0 of AZD1222 vaccination. These TCRs come from an adult in good health.

This chain joins TRBV5-5 and TRBJ1-1; D call uncertain. CDR3 length: 14 residues. Trimming took 0 bases from V and 4 from J, leaving 10 bases between them. Germline lookup yields CDR1 SGHKS and CDR2 YYEKEE (reference sequence). The CDR3 nucleotides read TGTGCCAGCAGCTTGGAATTGGGGTCCACTGAAGCTTTCTTT. Protein product: CASSLELGSTEAFF.

This clone has more than one count but fewer than ten. The genes are TRBV19 and TRBJ1-2; no definite D call. The CDR3 totals 12 residues. In germline, CDR1 is LNHDA, CDR2 SQIVND (reference sequence). V was trimmed by 6 bases and J by 5 bases, leaving 10 bases between them. The CDR3 reads CASRAPGYGYTF. The CDR3 region has the DNA TGTGCCAGTAGGGCCCCGGGGTATGGCTACACCTTC.

The chain links TRBV29-1 to TRBJ2-2; D possibly uses TRBD1 or TRBD2 (6 bases each). The CDR3 totals 16 residues. Germline CDR1 reads SQVTM; CDR2 reads ANQGSEA. V was shortened by 6 bases and J by 1 base, with 18 bases between the two germline ends. CDR3 nucleotide sequence: TGCAGCGTGTCCAAAACGGGGGCCTGGAACACCGGGGAGCTGTTTTTT. Encoded protein: CSVSKTGAWNTGELFF.

This chain links TRBV11-2 with TRBJ2-3, with D hard to call. CDR1 and CDR2 from the germline V gene are SGHAT and FQNNGV. V lost 3 bases and J 2 bases, leaving 9 bases between the germline ends. The CDR3 is 14 amino acids. The CDR3 is CASSFKVFTDTQYF. The CDR3 bases are TGTGCCAGCAGCTTCAAGGTATTCACAGATACGCAGTATTTT.

This chain links TRBV27 with TRBJ1-2; maybe TRBD1 (5 bases). CDR1 and CDR2 from the germline V gene are MNHEY and SMNVEV (reference sequence). V was trimmed by 9 bases and J by 7 bases, leaving 21 bases between them. This CDR3 contains 14 residues. Here the CDR3 DNA reads TGTGCCAGTTCAGGGACCGCGTGGAAAGCTGGCTACACCTTC. It translates to CASSGTAWKAGYTF.

This clone was detected only a few times. The V call is TRBV14, the J call TRBJ1-6; D not resolved. Germline values: CDR1 SGHDN, CDR2 FVKESK. This CDR3 is built from 15 residues. Between the trimmed V and J ends, which lost 1 base and 7 bases, there was a span of 11 bases. The CDR3 sequence is CASSQGAPDNSPLHF. CDR3 nucleotide sequence: TGTGCCAGCAGCCAAGGCGCCCCGGACAATTCACCCCTCCACTTT.

The V gene is TRBV11-2, the J gene TRBJ2-3; possible D gene TRBD2, 7 bases. Germline CDR1 SGHAT, CDR2 FQNNGV. The V end was cut by 8 bases, the J end by 4 bases, with 16 bases between. The CDR3 totals 14 residues. The CDR3 DNA sequence: TGTGCCAGCCGAAGGTGGGGGGGCCCAGATACGCAGTATTTT. Amino acids: CASRRWGGPDTQYF. Filled out from reference TRBV11-2 and TRBJ2-3, the complete variable domain reads EAGVAQSPRYKIIEKRQSVAFWCNPISGHATLYWYQQILGQGPKLLIQFQNNGVVDDSQLPKDRFSAERLKGVDSTLKIQPAKLEDSAVYLCASRRWGGPDTQYFGPGTRLTVL.

This chain connects TRBV29-1 to TRBJ1-4; 7 bases match TRBD1. This CDR3 has 14 amino acids. The germline V gene encodes CDR1 SQVTM and CDR2 ANQGSEA. J gave up 8 bases and V 4 bases, and 10 bases lay outside the gene matches. CDR3 region: CSVGGTGAGEKLFF. The CDR3 DNA sequence: TGCAGCGTTGGGGGAACAGGGGCCGGAGAAAAACTGTTTTTT.

The chain has TRBV7-2 and TRBJ2-7; D gene unclear. Germline lookup yields CDR1 SGHTA and CDR2 FQGNSA. Trimming shortened V by 5 bases and J by 4 bases, and 15 bases separated the two germline ends. The CDR3 has 14 residues. CDR3 sequence reads: CASSPLAARYEQYF. CDR3 DNA sequence: TGTGCCAGCAGCCCACTGGCGGCCCGGTACGAGCAGTACTTC.

The genes are TRBV7-3 and TRBJ2-1; 10 bases match TRBD2. CDR1 is SGHTA and CDR2 is FQGTGA in the germline V gene. Germline trimming cut 6 bases from V and 5 bases from J; bases unmatched to any gene: 4. There are 14 residues in the CDR3. CDR3 bases: TGTGCCAGCAGTCGCAGCGGGAGGGACAATGAGCAGTTCTTC. Amino acid sequence: CASSRSGRDNEQFF. The whole variable domain, remainder taken from reference TRBV7-3 and TRBJ2-1, is GAGVSQTPSNKVTEKGKYVELRCDPISGHTALYWYRQSLGQGPEFLIYFQGTGAADDSGLPNDRFFAVRPEGSVSTLKIQRTERGDSAVYLCASSRSGRDNEQFFGPGTRLTVL.

The V call is TRBV19, the J call TRBJ1-1; TRBD1 matches 7 bases. After removal of 4 bases from V and 0 bases from J, the junction contained 2 bases not matched to a gene. The V gene's germline CDR1 is LNHDA and CDR2 SQIVND (reference sequence). The CDR3 runs to 14 residues. The CDR3 here is CASSTTGMNTEAFF. Here the CDR3 DNA reads TGTGCCAGTAGTACGACAGGGATGAACACTGAAGCTTTCTTT.

This clone occurred a few times. The chain recombines TRBV5-1 with TRBJ2-1, with 8 bases matching TRBD2. Trimming removed 0 bases from V and 9 bases from J; junction bases left unmatched: 14. The CDR3 is 17 amino acids. Germline CDR1 is SGHRS and CDR2 is YFSETQ. CDR3 nucleotides: TGCGCCAGCAGCTTGGCCCCGGGAGGGGAAAGATCCGGTGAGCAGTTCTTC. The encoded protein is CASSLAPGGERSGEQFF.

This clone was detected once. This chain uses TRBV27 with TRBJ2-5; D is unresolved. V lost 0 bases, J lost 4 bases, and 12 bases lay in between. The CDR3 totals 15 residues. The germline V gene encodes CDR1 MNHEY and CDR2 SMNVEV (reference sequence). The CDR3, as DNA: TGTGCCAGCAGTTTATCTCGACCCGTAGGAGAGACCCAGTACTTC. It yields the protein CASSLSRPVGETQYF.

The chain joins TRBV5-1 to TRBJ2-7, with TRBD1 matching over 9 bases. Trimming took 1 base from V and 5 from J; bases not matched to a gene: 7. Germline CDR1 reads SGHRS; CDR2 reads YFSETQ. The CDR3 is made up of 15 amino acids. Here the CDR3 DNA reads TGCGCCAGCAGCTTGTCGCCCGGGACAGGGAACGAGCAGTACTTC. This encodes CASSLSPGTGNEQYF. The full variable domain, with the rest looked up from reference TRBV5-1 and TRBJ2-7, is KAGVTQTPRYLIKTRGQQVTLSCSPISGHRSVSWYQQTPGQGLQFLFEYFSETQRNKGNFPGRFSGRQFSNSRSEMNVSTLELGDSALYLCASSLSPGTGNEQYFGPGTRLTVT.

This sequence joins TRBV5-1 and TRBJ2-3; tentatively, D is TRBD1 (6 bases). V gave up 6 bases and J gave up 2 bases, with 13 bases separating them. CDR1 is SGHRS, CDR2 YFSETQ, per germline. The CDR3 has 14 amino acids. The CDR3 reads CASTKQGYTDTQYF. The CDR3 DNA reads as TGCGCCAGCACAAAGCAGGGGTACACAGATACGCAGTATTTT. Based on the CDR3 plus reference TRBV5-1 and TRBJ2-3, the full variable domain is KAGVTQTPRYLIKTRGQQVTLSCSPISGHRSVSWYQQTPGQGLQFLFEYFSETQRNKGNFPGRFSGRQFSNSRSEMNVSTLELGDSALYLCASTKQGYTDTQYFGPGTRLTVL.

The chain recombines TRBV7-6 with TRBJ1-3; the D gene is possibly TRBD1 (5 bases). Germline CDR1 and CDR2: SGHVS and FNYEAQ. The CDR3 runs 16 residues. The V end was cut by 5 bases, the J end by 9 bases, with 23 bases between. In nucleotides, the CDR3 is TGTGCCAGCAGCGAATCCTGGGGGACGGGACTTAGCACCATATATTTT. This codes for CASSESWGTGLSTIYF.

The chain has TRBV6-6 and TRBJ1-6; D gene ambiguous. Trimming took 6 bases from V and 4 from J, leaving 16 bases between them. The CDR3 has 16 residues. Germline loops: CDR1 MNHNY, CDR2 SVGAGI (reference sequence). The CDR3 bases are TGTGCCAGCAGACTCAATACAGCGAGTTATAATTCACCCCTCCACTTT. It translates to CASRLNTASYNSPLHF.

V is TRBV29-1 and J is TRBJ1-1; 7 nucleotides match TRBD1. The germline V gene has CDR1 SQVTM and CDR2 ANQGSEA. The CDR3 consists of 13 residues. The ends lost 2 bases at V and 6 bases at J; junction bases unmatched: 6. The CDR3 nucleotides are TGCAGCGTTGAACAGGGGGTTAGGGCTGAAGCTTTCTTT. Amino acids: CSVEQGVRAEAFF.

This clone was counted a few times. The rearrangement joins TRBV4-2 to TRBJ2-2, with no clear D. The length of the CDR3 is 13 residues. Between the trimmed V and J ends, which lost 0 bases and 1 base, there was a span of 0 bases. Germline CDR1 LGHNA, CDR2 YNFKEQ. CDR3 amino acids: CASSQENTGELFF. The CDR3 nucleotides are TGTGCCAGCAGCCAAGAGAACACCGGGGAGCTGTTTTTT.

The rearrangement joins TRBV6-2 or TRBV6-3 to TRBJ1-6; D call uncertain. The germline V and J ends were trimmed by 6 bases and 2 bases, with 8 bases remaining between them. CDR1 is MNHEY and CDR2 is SVGEGT in the germline V gene. This CDR3 is built from 14 residues. CDR3 in DNA: TGTGCCAGCAGCGATGGGACCTATAATTCACCCCTCCACTTT. It encodes CASSDGTYNSPLHF.

The sample holds one count of this clone. The chain has TRBV6-5 and TRBJ1-6; a possible D gene is TRBD1 (5 bases). The CDR3 length is 15 residues. V shed 6 bases and J shed 9 bases, with 18 bases lying between them. CDR1 MNHEY and CDR2 SVGAGI come from the germline V gene. DNA for the CDR3: TGTGCCAGCAGGACCCCAGGGAAGGGCAGTTCACCCCTCCACTTT. Its translation: CASRTPGKGSSPLHF.

J is TRBJ1-6 and V is TRBV9; D is unresolved. CDR1 and CDR2 from the germline V gene are SGDLS and YYNGEE. The CDR3 is made up of 14 amino acids. V gave up 0 bases and J gave up 11 bases, with 12 bases separating them. The CDR3 here is CASSVGWPTTPLHF. The CDR3 DNA sequence: TGTGCCAGCAGCGTAGGGTGGCCAACGACACCCCTCCACTTT.

The chain combines TRBV7-2 with TRBJ1-4, with D perhaps TRBD1 (5 bases). The CDR3 has 16 amino acids. The V end was cut by 5 bases, the J end by 2 bases, with 15 bases between. Per germline, CDR1 SGHTA and CDR2 FQGNSA. CDR3 sequence: CASSPNWGGTNEKLFF. As DNA, the CDR3 is TGTGCCAGCAGCCCAAATTGGGGGGGGACTAATGAAAAACTGTTTTTT.

The V gene is TRBV3-1 (or the pseudogene TRBV3-2), the J gene TRBJ1-2; a possible D gene is TRBD1 (5 bases). V was pared by 1 base and J by 2 bases, with 8 bases between. From germline, CDR1 is LGHDT and CDR2 YNNKEL (reference sequence). The CDR3 is 14 amino acids. The CDR3 reads CASSQGGLNYGYTF. The CDR3 bases are TGTGCCAGCAGCCAAGGGGGACTGAACTATGGCTACACCTTC.

This clone was seen only a few times. The V call is TRBV4-1, the J call TRBJ2-7; D is possibly TRBD1 or TRBD2 (5 bases each). Germline loops: CDR1 MGHRA, CDR2 YSYEKL. There are 13 residues in the CDR3. V was trimmed by 1 base and J by 10 bases, leaving 14 bases between them. The CDR3 here is CASSQVQVGAQYF. CDR3 bases: TGCGCCAGCAGCCAAGTCCAAGTCGGGGCCCAGTACTTC.

The chain has TRBV19 and TRBJ2-1, with TRBD1 matching over 10 bases. V lost 3 bases, J lost 1 base, and 3 bases stayed unmatched. Germline V gene lookup returns CDR1 LNHDA and CDR2 SQIVND (reference sequence). The CDR3 runs to 16 residues. The DNA of the CDR3 is TGTGCCAGTAGTATTGTGGGACAGGGGTCCTACAATGAGCAGTTCTTC. Translating it yields CASSIVGQGSYNEQFF.

The V and J genes are TRBV3-1 (or the pseudogene TRBV3-2) and TRBJ1-6; TRBD1 aligns across 9 bases. The CDR3 is 13 amino acids. Per the germline V gene, CDR1 is LGHDT and CDR2 is YNNKEL (reference sequence). V lost 8 bases to trimming and J lost 14 bases; unmatched junction nucleotides: 10. CDR3 residues: CASQRTGAMTLHF. The CDR3, as DNA: TGTGCCAGCCAAAGGACAGGGGCTATGACCCTCCACTTT.

The J gene is TRBJ2-7, the V gene TRBV7-2; no clear D gene. V was cut by 1 base and J by 7 bases, with 8 bases left in between. The CDR3 has 12 residues. The V gene's germline CDR1 is SGHTA and CDR2 FQGNSA. The CDR3 spells CASSLDMSEQYF. DNA of the CDR3: TGTGCCAGCAGCTTAGATATGAGTGAGCAGTACTTC.